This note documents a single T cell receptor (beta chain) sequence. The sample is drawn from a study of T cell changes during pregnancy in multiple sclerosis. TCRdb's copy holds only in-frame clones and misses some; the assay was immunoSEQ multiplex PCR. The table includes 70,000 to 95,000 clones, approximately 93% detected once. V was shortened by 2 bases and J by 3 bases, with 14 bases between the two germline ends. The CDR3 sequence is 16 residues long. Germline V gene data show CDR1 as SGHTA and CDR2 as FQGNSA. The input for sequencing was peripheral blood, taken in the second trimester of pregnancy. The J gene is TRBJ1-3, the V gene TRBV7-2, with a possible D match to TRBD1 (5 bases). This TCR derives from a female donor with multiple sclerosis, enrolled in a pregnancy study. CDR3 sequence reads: CASSLRPSGGGNTIYF. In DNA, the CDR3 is TGTGCCAGCAGCTTACGACCCTCCGGGGGTGGAAACACCATATATTTT.